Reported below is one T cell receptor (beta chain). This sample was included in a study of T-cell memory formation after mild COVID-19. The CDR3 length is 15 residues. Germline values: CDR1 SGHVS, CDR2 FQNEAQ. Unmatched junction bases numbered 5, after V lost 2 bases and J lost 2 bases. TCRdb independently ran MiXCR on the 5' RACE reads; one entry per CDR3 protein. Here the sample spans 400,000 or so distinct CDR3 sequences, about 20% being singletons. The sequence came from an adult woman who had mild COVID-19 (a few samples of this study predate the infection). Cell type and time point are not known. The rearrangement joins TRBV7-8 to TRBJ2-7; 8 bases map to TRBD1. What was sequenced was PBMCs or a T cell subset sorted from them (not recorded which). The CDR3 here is CASSLQTGVPYEQYF. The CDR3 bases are TGTGCCAGCAGCTTACAGACAGGGGTTCCCTACGAGCAGTACTTC.